The T cell receptor (beta chain) under discussion was sequenced for a study of graft-versus-host responses after intestinal transplantation (dated by TCRdb to about 2021). Study-wide context: Recipients received multivisceral, liver-intestinal, or isolated intestinal transplants. Anti-thymocyte globulin induction was given to all recipients, followed by maintenance tacrolimus and steroids for two to four years. A peak of at least 4% donor T cells among recipient peripheral blood mononuclear cells was the definition used for donor T cell macrochimerism. A cohort of about two dozen intestinal transplant recipients, including one retransplant, was enrolled, and a few patients lacking pretransplant specimens were excluded. Rather than going through the commercial service, samples from three later patients were sequenced in-house on an Illumina MiSeq and processed with MiXCR. Alloreactive clones were identified by sequencing pre-transplant mixed lymphocyte reaction products and comparing these products with unstimulated pre-transplant donor and recipient T cells. Graft-versus-host and host-versus-graft alloreactive T cell clones were tracked in the graft, circulation and bone marrow after intestinal transplantation using bulk TCR-beta CDR3 sequencing.

Notes on this clone: The antigen it recognizes is unknown. No base-level quality is on record; no much larger clone is a single base apart.

The library was generated by the immunoSEQ multiplex PCR assay. In most patients, genomic DNA was isolated using the Qiagen DNeasy Blood and Tissue Kit and sent frozen to Adaptive Biotechnologies for TCR sequencing. For most patients, high-throughput TCR-beta CDR3 sequencing of genomic DNA was performed by Adaptive Biotechnologies. Per the source publication's procedure: Adaptive's ImmunoSEQ software was the source of the TCR sequencing data for 15 to 20 patients, while a few other patients were processed with MiXCR and VDJtools. CD4 versus CD8 sorting errors were corrected by removing sequences found in both subsets at a frequency ratio below 5:1. CDR3 nucleotide sequences shared by donor and recipient were removed because the origin of these sequences could not be assigned. To be classed as alloreactive, a clone needed at least 2-fold expansion over unstimulated cells and a minimum CFSE-low frequency of 0.002% (template counts) or 0.001% (read counts). Mappable clones were those detected in sequenced pre-transplant spleen, lymph node, or MLR CFSE-low populations of the donor or recipient. The cumulative frequency of alloreactive clones was calculated as a percentage of all sequences, weighted by copy number. Held by TCRdb, this immuneACCESS table contains in-frame sequences only and omits some clones. Under half of the omission traces to an unresolved V gene where checked; the cause of the rest is unknown. V and J calls plus clone size are reproduced from that table; the DNA served to infer D and trimming. The sample table shows 95,000 to 110,000 clones, and approximately 88% are seen once. Over 0.6% of the sample goes to the ten largest clones.

CDR1 and CDR2, looked up from the germline V gene, are SGHRS and YFSETQ. From the cysteine through the phenylalanine, the CDR3 covers 16 amino acids. The retained sequence is limited to the CDR3, 48 bases, with the frame set at the first base. At the junction V is shortened by 0 bases and J by 3 bases, with 16 bases in between. Paper-wide results and their limitations: Conclusions were limited by the relatively low number and heterogeneity of intestinal transplant patients. High GvH to HvG T cell clonal ratios were observed in the allografts of patients with donor T cell macrochimerism. Peak levels of circulating GvH clones were associated with declines in HvG clones early after transplant. GvH clones turned up in recipient bone marrow, with some appearing earlier in ileal mucosa or blood, a pattern consistent with an intestinal mucosal origin.

The time point tag for this specimen amounts to: cells obtained before transplantation from donor or recipient. CD3+CD4+ and CD3+CD8+ populations were FACS-sorted from unstimulated pre-transplant donor and recipient cells taken from spleen or lymph nodes. The chain is made from TRBV5-1 and TRBJ2-7, and perhaps TRBD2 as D gene, on 6 matching bases. This receptor was obtained from a human donor who was the organ donor for an intestinal transplant. Material: unstimulated CD4+ T cells sorted from spleen or lymph node cells, obtained before transplant. The nucleotide sequence is TGCGCCAGCAGCTTGGCCGAAGCTTGGGGGGTCTACGAGCAGTACTTC. Protein translation: CASSLAEAWGVYEQYF.